This T cell receptor (beta chain) was found in a study of a mutant IDH1 vaccine in newly diagnosed glioma. Study-wide context: The first vaccination came 4-6 weeks after radiotherapy alone, or with temozolomide cycles. The therapy given earlier, which was standard therapy, consisted of radiotherapy, temozolomide, or both, and most of the patients received both.

Stated time point: week 11, during vaccination. With topical imiquimod, each dose of the vaccine consisted of 300 ug of mutant IDH1 20-mer peptide. Sequenced by immunoSEQ multiplex PCR; TCRdb stores in-frame clones only, minus some. The repertoire holds 50,000 to 75,000 clones, under 90% seen once, with around 6.5% in the top ten. The CDR3 is made up of 13 amino acids. V shed 2 bases and J 5 bases; nucleotides not matched to a gene: 0. Germline V gene data show CDR1 as MNHNY and CDR2 as SVGAGI (reference sequence). Study-wide results and caveats: Top-clonotype changes in peripheral T cells seemed unrelated to pseudoprogression.

Remarks on this clone: Its antigen is not known.

This clonotype was obtained from a man between 50 and 59 years old with glioma. The chain employs TRBV6-6 and TRBJ2-1; 7 bases align to TRBD2. Sequencing used PBMCs, obtained from a glioma patient whose treatment included an IDH1 peptide vaccine. CDR3 sequence: CASSYRGDNEQFF. The CDR3 bases are TGTGCCAGCAGTTACCGGGGGGACAATGAGCAGTTCTTC.